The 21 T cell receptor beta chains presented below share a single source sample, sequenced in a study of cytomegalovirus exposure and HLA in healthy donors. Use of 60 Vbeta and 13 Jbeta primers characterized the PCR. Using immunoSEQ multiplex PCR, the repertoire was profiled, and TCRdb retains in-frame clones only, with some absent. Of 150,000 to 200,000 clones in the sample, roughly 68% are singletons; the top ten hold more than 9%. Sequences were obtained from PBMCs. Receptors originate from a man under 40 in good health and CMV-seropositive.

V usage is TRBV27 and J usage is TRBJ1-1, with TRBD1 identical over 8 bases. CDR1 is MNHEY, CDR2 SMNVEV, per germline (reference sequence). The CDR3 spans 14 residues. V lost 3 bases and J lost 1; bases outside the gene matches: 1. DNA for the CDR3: TGTGCCAGCAGTTTTCAGGGGGCGAACACTGAAGCTTTCTTT. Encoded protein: CASSFQGANTEAFF.

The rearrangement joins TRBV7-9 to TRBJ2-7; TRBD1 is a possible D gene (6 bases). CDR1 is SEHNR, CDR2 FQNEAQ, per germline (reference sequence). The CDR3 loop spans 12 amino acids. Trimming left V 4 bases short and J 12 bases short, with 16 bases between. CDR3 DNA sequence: TGTGCCAGCAGCTCTCAACCACAGGGCTTGTACTTC. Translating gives CASSSQPQGLYF.

The CDR3 loop reads CASSIDPWTGTEKLFF. For the CDR3, the DNA is TGTGCCAGTAGTATAGATCCATGGACAGGGACCGAAAAACTGTTTTTT. The chain employs TRBV19 and TRBJ1-4, with 8 bases lining up with TRBD1. CDR3 length: 16 amino acids. V lost 0 bases, J lost 8 bases, and 8 bases stayed unmatched. Per the germline V gene, CDR1 is LNHDA and CDR2 is SQIVND (reference sequence).

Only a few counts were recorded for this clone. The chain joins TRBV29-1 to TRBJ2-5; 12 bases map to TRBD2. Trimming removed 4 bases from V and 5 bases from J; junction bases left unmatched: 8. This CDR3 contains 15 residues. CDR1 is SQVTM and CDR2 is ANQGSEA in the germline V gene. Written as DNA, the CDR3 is TGCAGCGTTGCTGGTTGGCTAGCGGGAGGGGAGACCCAGTACTTC. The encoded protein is CSVAGWLAGGETQYF.

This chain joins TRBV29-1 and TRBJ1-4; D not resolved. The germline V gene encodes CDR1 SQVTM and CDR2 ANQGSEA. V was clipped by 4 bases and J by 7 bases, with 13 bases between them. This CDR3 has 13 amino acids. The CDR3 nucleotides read TGCAGCGTTGGAAACCTACTAACTGAAAAACTGTTTTTT. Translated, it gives CSVGNLLTEKLFF.

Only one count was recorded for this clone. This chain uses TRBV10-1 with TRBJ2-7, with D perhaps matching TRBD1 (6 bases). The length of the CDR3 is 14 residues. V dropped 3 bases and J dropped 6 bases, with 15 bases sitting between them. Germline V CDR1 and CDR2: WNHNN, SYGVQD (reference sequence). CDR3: CASSDSGVSAEQYF. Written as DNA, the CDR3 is TGCGCCAGCAGTGATTCAGGGGTCTCGGCCGAGCAGTACTTC.

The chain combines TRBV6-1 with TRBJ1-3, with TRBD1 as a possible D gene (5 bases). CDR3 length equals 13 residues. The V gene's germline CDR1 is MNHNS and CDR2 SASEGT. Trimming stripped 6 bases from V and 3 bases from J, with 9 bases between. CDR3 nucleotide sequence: TGTGCCAGCAGGTGGACAAGTGGAAACACCATATATTTT. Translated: CASRWTSGNTIYF.

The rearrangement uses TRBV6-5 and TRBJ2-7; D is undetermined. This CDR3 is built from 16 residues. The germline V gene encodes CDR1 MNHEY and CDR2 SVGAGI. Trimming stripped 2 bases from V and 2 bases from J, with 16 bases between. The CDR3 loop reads CASSYNTPYRAYEQYF. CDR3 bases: TGTGCCAGCAGTTACAACACTCCGTACCGGGCCTACGAGCAGTACTTC.

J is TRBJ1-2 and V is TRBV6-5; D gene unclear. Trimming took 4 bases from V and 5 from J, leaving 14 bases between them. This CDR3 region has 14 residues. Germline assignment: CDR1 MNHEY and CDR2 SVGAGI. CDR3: CASSLNRVAYGYTF. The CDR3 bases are TGTGCCAGCAGTTTGAACCGGGTCGCATATGGCTACACCTTC.

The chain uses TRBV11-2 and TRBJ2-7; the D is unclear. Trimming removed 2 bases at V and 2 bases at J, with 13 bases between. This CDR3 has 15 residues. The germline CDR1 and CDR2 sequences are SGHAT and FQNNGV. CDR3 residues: CASSLIGGPAYEQYF. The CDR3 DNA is TGTGCCAGCAGCTTAATAGGCGGCCCTGCCTACGAGCAGTACTTC.

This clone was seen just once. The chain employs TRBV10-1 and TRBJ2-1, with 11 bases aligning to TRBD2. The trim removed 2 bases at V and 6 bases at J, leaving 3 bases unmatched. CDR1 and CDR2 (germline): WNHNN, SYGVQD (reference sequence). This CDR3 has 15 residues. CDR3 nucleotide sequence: TGCGCCAGCAGTGAGACTAGCGGGAGTGGCAATGAGCAGTTCTTC. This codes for CASSETSGSGNEQFF.

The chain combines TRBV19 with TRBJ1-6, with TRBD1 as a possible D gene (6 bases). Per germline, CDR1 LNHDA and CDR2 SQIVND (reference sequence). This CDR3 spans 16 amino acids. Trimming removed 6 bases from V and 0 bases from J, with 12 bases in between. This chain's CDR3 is CASSRGSSSYNSPLHF. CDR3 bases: TGTGCCAGTAGCAGGGGCTCTAGCTCCTATAATTCACCCCTCCACTTT.

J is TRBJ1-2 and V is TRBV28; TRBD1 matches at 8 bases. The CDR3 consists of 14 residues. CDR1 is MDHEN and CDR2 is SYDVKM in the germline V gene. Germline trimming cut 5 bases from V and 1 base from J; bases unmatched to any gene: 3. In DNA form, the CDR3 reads TGTGCCAGCAGTCCGGGACAGGATAACTATGGCTACACCTTC. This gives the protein CASSPGQDNYGYTF.

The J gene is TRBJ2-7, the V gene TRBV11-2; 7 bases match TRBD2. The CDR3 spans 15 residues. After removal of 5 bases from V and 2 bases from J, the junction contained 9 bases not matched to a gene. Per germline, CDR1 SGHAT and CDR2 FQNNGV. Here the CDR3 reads CASSPSSGGTYEQYF. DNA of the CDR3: TGTGCCAGCAGCCCTAGCTCCGGGGGGACCTACGAGCAGTACTTC.

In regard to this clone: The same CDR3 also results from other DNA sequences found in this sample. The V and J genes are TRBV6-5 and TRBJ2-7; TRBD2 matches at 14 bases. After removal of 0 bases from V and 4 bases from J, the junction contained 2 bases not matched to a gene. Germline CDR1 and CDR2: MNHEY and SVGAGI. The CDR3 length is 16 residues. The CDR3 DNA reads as TGTGCCAGCAGTTACTCGGGGACTAGCGGGAGATACGAGCAGTACTTC. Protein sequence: CASSYSGTSGRYEQYF.

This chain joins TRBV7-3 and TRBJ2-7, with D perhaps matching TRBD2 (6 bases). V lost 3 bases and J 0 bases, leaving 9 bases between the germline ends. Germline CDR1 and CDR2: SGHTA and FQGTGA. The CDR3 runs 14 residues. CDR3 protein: CASSFGGNSYEQYF. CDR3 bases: TGTGCCAGCAGCTTTGGGGGGAACTCCTACGAGCAGTACTTC.

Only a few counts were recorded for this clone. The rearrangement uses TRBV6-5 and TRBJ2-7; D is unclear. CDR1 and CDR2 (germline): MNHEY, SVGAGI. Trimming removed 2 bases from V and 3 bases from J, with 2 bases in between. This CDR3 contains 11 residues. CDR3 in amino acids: CASSYLYEQYF. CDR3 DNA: TGTGCCAGCAGTTACCTCTACGAGCAGTACTTC.

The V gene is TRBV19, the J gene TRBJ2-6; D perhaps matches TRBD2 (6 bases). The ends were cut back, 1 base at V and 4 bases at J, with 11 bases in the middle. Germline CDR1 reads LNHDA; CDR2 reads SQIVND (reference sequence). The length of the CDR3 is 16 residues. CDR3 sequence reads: CASSIARESGANVLTF. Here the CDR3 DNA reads TGTGCCAGTAGTATAGCTCGGGAGTCAGGGGCCAACGTCCTGACTTTC.

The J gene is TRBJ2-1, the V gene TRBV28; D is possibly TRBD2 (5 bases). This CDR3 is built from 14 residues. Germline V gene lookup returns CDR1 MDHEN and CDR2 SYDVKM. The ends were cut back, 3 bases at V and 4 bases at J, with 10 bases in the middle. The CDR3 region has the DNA TGTGCCAGCAGTTTGGGCGGGCTGTACAATGAGCAGTTCTTC. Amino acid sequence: CASSLGGLYNEQFF. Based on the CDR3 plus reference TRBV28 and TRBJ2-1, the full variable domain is DVKVTQSSRYLVKRTGEKVFLECVQDMDHENMFWYRQDPGLGLRLIYFSYDVKMKEKGDIPEGYSVSREKKERFSLILESASTNQTSMYLCASSLGGLYNEQFFGPGTRLTVL.

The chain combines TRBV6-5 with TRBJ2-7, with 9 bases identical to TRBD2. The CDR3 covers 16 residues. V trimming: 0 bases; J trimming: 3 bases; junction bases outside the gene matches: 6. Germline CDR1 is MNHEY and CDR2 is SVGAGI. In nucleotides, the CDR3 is TGTGCCAGCAGTTACTCGAAGGCTAGCGGGAACTACGAGCAGTACTTC. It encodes CASSYSKASGNYEQYF.

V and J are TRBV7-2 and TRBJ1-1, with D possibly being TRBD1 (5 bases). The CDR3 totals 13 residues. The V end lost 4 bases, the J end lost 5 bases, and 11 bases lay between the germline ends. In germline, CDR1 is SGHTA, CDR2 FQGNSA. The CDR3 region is CASSSGMGTEAFF. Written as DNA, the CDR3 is TGTGCCAGCAGCTCAGGGATGGGAACTGAAGCTTTCTTT. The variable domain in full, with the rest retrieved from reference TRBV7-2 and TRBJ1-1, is GAGVSQSPSNKVTEKGKDVELRCDPISGHTALYWYRQSLGQGLEFLIYFQGNSAPDKSGLPSDRFSAERTGGSVSTLTIQRTQQEDSAVYLCASSSGMGTEAFFGQGTRLTVV.